The 13 T cell receptor beta chains below come from one sample, sequenced in a study of technical replicates of blood from several donors. The data were produced by immunoSEQ multiplex PCR, yet TCRdb's version contains in-frame clones alone and is incomplete. The sample lists more than 65,000 clones, roughly 97% occurring once. The sequencing sample was made of T cells isolated from PBMCs. The receptors stem from a human donor in good health.

The gene calls are TRBV5-1 and TRBJ1-1; unclear D gene. Trimming left V 4 bases short and J 0 bases short, with 10 bases between. The CDR3 is 14 residues long. CDR1 and CDR2 from the germline V gene are SGHRS and YFSETQ. CDR3 region: CASSPHSMNTEAFF. For the CDR3, the DNA is TGCGCCAGCAGCCCCCATTCTATGAACACTGAAGCTTTCTTT.

The genes are TRBV5-6 and TRBJ2-3; 7 bases are a match to TRBD2. Germline V lookup: CDR1 SGHDT, CDR2 YYEEEE. The CDR3 sequence is 16 residues long. The ends lost 1 base at V and 3 bases at J; junction bases unmatched: 8. The CDR3 protein is CASSLYPSGSTDTQYF. CDR3 in DNA: TGTGCCAGCAGCTTGTACCCTAGCGGTAGTACAGATACGCAGTATTTT.

The V call is TRBV7-2, the J call TRBJ1-1; D not certain. The length of the CDR3 is 11 residues. Between the trimmed V and J ends, which lost 0 bases and 8 bases, there was a span of 4 bases. Germline CDR1 SGHTA, CDR2 FQGNSA. This CDR3 reads CASSLAQEAFF. CDR3 sequence (DNA): TGTGCCAGCAGCTTAGCCCAAGAAGCTTTCTTT.

CDR3 amino acids: CASINRGGVAFF. Written as DNA, the CDR3 is TGTGCCAGCATTAACAGGGGCGGCGTAGCTTTCTTT. The rearrangement joins TRBV6-1 to TRBJ1-1, with TRBD1 matching over 7 bases. CDR1 and CDR2 (germline): MNHNS, SASEGT. The ends lost 7 bases at V and 10 bases at J; junction bases unmatched: 9. This CDR3 is 12 amino acids long.

This chain joins TRBV4-2 and TRBJ2-2, with 8 bases identical to TRBD2. Trimming took 2 bases from V and 4 from J; bases not matched to a gene: 3. The CDR3 runs 15 residues. The germline V gene has CDR1 LGHNA and CDR2 YNFKEQ. This CDR3 reads CASSQSGSPTGELFF. DNA for the CDR3: TGTGCCAGCAGCCAAAGCGGGAGTCCCACCGGGGAGCTGTTTTTT.

V is TRBV2 and J is TRBJ2-1; 9 nucleotides match TRBD2. Germline V gene lookup returns CDR1 SNHLY and CDR2 FYNNEI. The V gene end was trimmed by 4 bases and the J gene end by 5 bases; junction bases not matched to a gene: 9. The CDR3 has 16 amino acids. CDR3 nucleotides: TGTGCCAGCAGTGTCCCGGGTGGCGGGAGGGACAATGAGCAGTTCTTC. Its translation is CASSVPGGGRDNEQFF.

The chain uses TRBV4-1 and TRBJ2-7, with D possibly TRBD2 on 6 matching bases. The germline V gene has CDR1 MGHRA and CDR2 YSYEKL. The CDR3 runs 15 residues. Deletions cut 5 bases from V and 0 bases from J, with 14 bases between. In DNA, the CDR3 is TGCGCCAGCAGCGAGGGACTCCTAAGCTCCTACGAGCAGTACTTC. Its translation: CASSEGLLSSYEQYF.

The chain links TRBV5-1 to TRBJ2-7, with D possibly matching TRBD1 (7 bases). CDR1 SGHRS and CDR2 YFSETQ come from the germline V gene. This CDR3 spans 13 amino acids. The ends were cut back, 4 bases at V and 2 bases at J, with 10 bases in the middle. CDR3 sequence: CASSGGTAYEQYF. As DNA, the CDR3 is TGCGCCAGCAGCGGCGGGACAGCCTACGAGCAGTACTTC.

The V gene is TRBV2, the J gene TRBJ1-2; D not certain. V shed 11 bases and J shed 4 bases, with 5 bases lying between them. The CDR3 is 9 amino acids. Per the germline V gene, CDR1 is SNHLY and CDR2 is FYNNEI. In DNA form, the CDR3 reads TGTGCCCCCCTCTATGGCTACACCTTC. This translates into CAPLYGYTF.

The chain joins TRBV27 to TRBJ2-7; perhaps TRBD2 as D (5 bases). The V gene's germline CDR1 is MNHEY and CDR2 SMNVEV (reference sequence). The V end was cut by 7 bases, the J end by 5 bases, with 21 bases between. The length of the CDR3 is 15 residues. The CDR3 region has the DNA TGTGCCAGCACTTTTGCCGCCGCGACTAACAACGAGCAGTACTTC. Translation: CASTFAAATNNEQYF.

The V gene is TRBV9, the J gene TRBJ2-4; maybe TRBD2 (6 bases). Between the trimmed V and J ends, which lost 1 base and 5 bases, there was a span of 16 bases. Looked up from germline, CDR1 is SGDLS and CDR2 is YYNGEE. The CDR3 runs 16 residues. CDR3: CASSVTSGPGENIQYF. DNA of the CDR3: TGTGCCAGCAGCGTAACTTCGGGGCCGGGGGAAAACATTCAGTACTTC.

This chain links TRBV7-2 with TRBJ2-7; 8 bases agree with TRBD2. The CDR3 has 15 residues. V was pared by 1 base and J by 3 bases, with 5 bases of the junction left unmatched. In germline, CDR1 is SGHTA, CDR2 FQGNSA. The CDR3 spells CASSLDLSGIYEQYF. The DNA of the CDR3 is TGTGCCAGCAGCTTAGACCTTAGCGGGATCTACGAGCAGTACTTC.

This chain uses TRBV9 with TRBJ2-1; 8 nucleotides agree with TRBD2. The CDR3 is made up of 15 amino acids. Germline CDR1 SGDLS, CDR2 YYNGEE. After removal of 4 bases from V and 10 bases from J, the junction contained 13 bases not matched to a gene. This CDR3 reads CASSPHRELAGEQFF. The CDR3 nucleotides are TGTGCCAGCAGCCCGCATCGAGAATTAGCGGGAGAGCAGTTCTTC.